The 17 T cell receptor beta chains below were found in one sample sequenced in a study of cytomegalovirus exposure and HLA in healthy donors. Here immunoSEQ multiplex PCR was the method, and the copy in TCRdb shows in-frame clones only, minus some. There are 200,000 to 250,000 clones in the sample; roughly nine tenths occur only once, and approximately 12% lies in the top ten. Sequencing used PBMCs. The receptors derive from a man aged 18-30 years in good health and CMV-seropositive.

Only a few counts were recorded for this clone. The chain joins TRBV15 to TRBJ1-1, with 7 bases identical to TRBD1. CDR1 and CDR2 from the germline V gene are LNHNV and YYDKDF (reference sequence). The CDR3 runs 15 residues. V trimming: 2 bases; J trimming: 0 bases; junction bases outside the gene matches: 3. CDR3 sequence: CATSRQTGMNTEAFF. The CDR3 region has the DNA TGTGCCACCAGCAGACAGACAGGGATGAACACTGAAGCTTTCTTT.

The chain employs TRBV10-2 and TRBJ2-7; 10 nucleotides match TRBD1. Trimming removed 8 bases from V and 1 base from J; junction bases left unmatched: 2. CDR3 size: 13 residues. Germline V gene lookup returns CDR1 WSHSY and CDR2 SAAADI. The CDR3 DNA reads TGCGCCAGCTGGACAGGGGGGTCCTACGAGCAGTACTTC. It is translated as CASWTGGSYEQYF.

The chain combines TRBV30 with TRBJ1-1; D is unclear. CDR1 is GTSNPN, CDR2 SVGIG, per germline (reference sequence). V lost 1 base and J 5 bases, leaving 5 bases between the germline ends. This CDR3 has 11 amino acids. CDR3 sequence: CAWSAYTEAFF. The CDR3, as DNA: TGTGCCTGGAGTGCCTATACTGAAGCTTTCTTT.

This clone appeared a single time. The V and J genes are TRBV2 and TRBJ1-5; D is unresolved. Germline V gene data show CDR1 as SNHLY and CDR2 as FYNNEI. This CDR3 has 15 residues. V was clipped by 2 bases and J by 3 bases, with 11 bases between them. CDR3 amino acids: CASSEYYGDNQPQHF. DNA of the CDR3: TGTGCCAGCAGTGAATATTATGGGGACAATCAGCCCCAGCATTTT.

This chain links TRBV4-1 with TRBJ2-7, with TRBD2 matching 7 bases. Germline lookup yields CDR1 MGHRA and CDR2 YSYEKL. V was pared by 3 bases and J by 2 bases, with 13 bases of the junction left unmatched. The CDR3 consists of 17 residues. The CDR3 sequence: CASSQLWASGSTYEQYF. For the CDR3, the DNA is TGCGCCAGCAGCCAGTTATGGGCTAGCGGCTCCACCTACGAGCAGTACTTC.

The chain uses TRBV6-5 and TRBJ1-3; no clear D. This CDR3 spans 14 amino acids. The germline gives CDR1 MNHEY, CDR2 SVGAGI. Trimming took off 1 base at V and 4 bases at J, with 8 bases between the two ends. This chain's CDR3 is CASSYLLGGNTIYF. The CDR3, as DNA: TGTGCCAGCAGTTACTTACTTGGGGGAAACACCATATATTTT.

This rearrangement joins TRBV2 to TRBJ2-5; TRBD1 is a possible D gene (5 bases). TRBJ2-7 matches the DNA end more closely, so the J call is doubtful. The CDR3 has 12 amino acids. The V gene's germline CDR1 is SNHLY and CDR2 FYNNEI. In DNA, the CDR3 is TGTGCCAGCAGTCCAGACAGCAACGAGCAGTACTTC. It encodes CASSPDSNEQYF.

This sequence joins TRBV7-8 and TRBJ2-7; 9 positions agree with TRBD2. Looked up from germline, CDR1 is SGHVS and CDR2 is FQNEAQ. V shed 5 bases and J 1 base; nucleotides not matched to a gene: 3. The CDR3 has 14 residues. As DNA, the CDR3 is TGTGCCAGCAGCCAAACTAGCGGGTCCTACGAGCAGTACTTC. It specifies CASSQTSGSYEQYF.

The chain recombines TRBV6-5 with TRBJ2-4; D may be TRBD1 or TRBD2 (6 bases each). The CDR3 has 13 residues. Trimming stripped 10 bases from V and 5 bases from J, with 15 bases between. From germline, CDR1 is MNHEY and CDR2 SVGAGI. CDR3 residues: CATRGVGENIQYF. For the CDR3, the DNA is TGTGCCACAAGGGGGGTGGGAGAAAACATTCAGTACTTC.

The chain links TRBV5-4 to TRBJ1-2; 8 bases fit TRBD1. The CDR3 is made up of 15 amino acids. J lost 4 bases, V lost 3 bases, and 8 bases had no gene match. Per the germline V gene, CDR1 is SGHNT and CDR2 is YYREEE (reference sequence). The CDR3 region is CASSSTGQAFYGYTF. The DNA of the CDR3 is TGTGCCAGCAGCTCGACGGGACAGGCTTTCTATGGCTACACCTTC.

This sequence joins TRBV27 and TRBJ2-7, with TRBD2 matching 11 bases. Trimming removed 10 bases from V and 3 bases from J; junction bases left unmatched: 8. This CDR3 comprises 14 residues. The germline V gene has CDR1 MNHEY and CDR2 SMNVEV (reference sequence). CDR3 sequence: CATGKGLADYEQYF. In DNA form, the CDR3 reads TGTGCCACCGGAAAGGGACTAGCGGACTACGAGCAGTACTTC.

This rearrangement joins TRBV29-1 to TRBJ2-3, with TRBD2 matching over 10 bases. Trimming took 1 base from V and 11 from J; bases not matched to a gene: 18. This CDR3 is 17 amino acids long. Germline V lookup: CDR1 SQVTM, CDR2 ANQGSEA. The CDR3 protein is CSVEAPPGTSASPGQYF. In DNA, the CDR3 is TGCAGCGTTGAAGCTCCTCCCGGGACTAGCGCCTCGCCGGGGCAGTATTTT.

This chain connects TRBV5-1 to TRBJ2-3, with 10 bases that match TRBD2. With 0 bases clipped from V and 2 bases from J, the junction kept 3 bases outside the gene matches. CDR3 length: 16 residues. Germline CDR1 reads SGHRS; CDR2 reads YFSETQ. CDR3 protein: CASSLATSGFTDTQYF. CDR3 DNA sequence: TGCGCCAGCAGCTTGGCGACTAGCGGGTTCACAGATACGCAGTATTTT.

This chain uses TRBV28 with TRBJ2-7; 11 nucleotides line up with TRBD2. Trimming took 3 bases from V and 7 from J; bases not matched to a gene: 26. The length of the CDR3 is 21 residues. Germline V CDR1 and CDR2: MDHEN, SYDVKM. CDR3 sequence: CASSFYGGVAGGPGFNSEQYF. CDR3 nucleotides: TGTGCCAGCAGTTTCTATGGGGGAGTAGCGGGAGGGCCAGGGTTTAACAGTGAGCAGTACTTC.

The genes are TRBV9 and TRBJ2-4; perhaps TRBD1 as D (6 bases). The CDR3 is 14 residues long. V lost 0 bases and J 9 bases, leaving 13 bases between the germline ends. Germline CDR1 is SGDLS and CDR2 is YYNGEE. The CDR3 DNA reads TGTGCCAGCAGCGTAGTCAGGGAAGGGGGCATTCAGTACTTC. It specifies CASSVVREGGIQYF.

The chain carries TRBV4-1 and TRBJ1-4, with D unclear. The V gene lost 0 bases and the J gene lost 8 bases, with 13 bases spanning the gap. The CDR3 extends over 15 amino acids. Germline loops: CDR1 MGHRA, CDR2 YSYEKL. Here the CDR3 reads CASSQDGGDGEKLFF. CDR3 DNA: TGCGCCAGCAGCCAAGATGGCGGGGATGGGGAAAAACTGTTTTTT.

The gene calls are TRBV7-3 and TRBJ2-1; 7 nucleotides align to TRBD2. The junction had 11 bases not matched to a gene; V was cut back by 5 bases and J by 7 bases. Germline V gene lookup returns CDR1 SGHTA and CDR2 FQGTGA. This CDR3 is built from 15 residues. CDR3 loop: CASSLTGGSGNEQFF. DNA of the CDR3: TGTGCCAGCAGCCTTACGGGAGGATCAGGGAATGAGCAGTTCTTC.